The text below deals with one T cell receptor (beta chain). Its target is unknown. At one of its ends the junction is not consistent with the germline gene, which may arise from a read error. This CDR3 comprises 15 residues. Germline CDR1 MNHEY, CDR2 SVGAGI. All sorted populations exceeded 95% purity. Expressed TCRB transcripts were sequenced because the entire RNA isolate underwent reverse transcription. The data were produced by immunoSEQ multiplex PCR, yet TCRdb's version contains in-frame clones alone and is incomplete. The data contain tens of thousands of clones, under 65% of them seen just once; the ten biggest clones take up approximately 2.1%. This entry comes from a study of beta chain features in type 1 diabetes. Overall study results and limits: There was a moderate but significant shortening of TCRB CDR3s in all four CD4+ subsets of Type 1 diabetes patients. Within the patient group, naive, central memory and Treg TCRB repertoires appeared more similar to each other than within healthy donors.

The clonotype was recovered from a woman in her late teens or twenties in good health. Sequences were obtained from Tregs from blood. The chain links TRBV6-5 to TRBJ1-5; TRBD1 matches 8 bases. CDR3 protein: CAISLTGVDNQPQHF. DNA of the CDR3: TGTGCCATCAGTCTGACAGGGGTAGATAATCAGCCCCAGCATTTT.